A single sample gave rise to the 29 T cell receptor beta chains below, sequenced in a study of blood T cell repertoires in COVID-19. Method: immunoSEQ multiplex PCR; TCRdb's copy keeps in-frame clones and lacks some. The sample shows around 330,000 clones, around 90% of them seen only once. The sample taken for sequencing was PBMCs or T cells enriched from blood (not recorded which). The receptors originated from a man between 60 and 75 years old who had recovered from COVID-19.

The count of this clone is one. V is TRBV7-2 and J is TRBJ1-2; 8 bases are shared with TRBD1. The CDR3 loop spans 13 amino acids. J lost 7 bases, V lost 3 bases, and 4 bases had no gene match. Germline V lookup: CDR1 SGHTA, CDR2 FQGNSA. CDR3 sequence (DNA): TGTGCCAGCAGCTTTTCTCAGGGGGCTGGCTACACCTTC. This encodes CASSFSQGAGYTF.

V and J are TRBV25-1 and TRBJ2-3; D is perhaps TRBD2 (6 bases). The CDR3 covers 15 residues. Trimming shortened V by 1 base and J by 7 bases, and 15 bases separated the two germline ends. Germline assignment: CDR1 MGHDK and CDR2 SYGVNS. The CDR3 is CASSEFGVGGNTQYF. The CDR3 DNA is TGTGCCAGCAGTGAATTTGGCGTTGGGGGGAATACGCAGTATTTT. The full variable domain, in which reference TRBV25-1 and TRBJ2-3 provide the parts outside the CDR3, is EADIYQTPRYLVIGTGKKITLECSQTMGHDKMYWYQQDPGMELHLIHYSYGVNSTEKGDLSSESTVSRIRTEHFPLTLESARPSHTSQYLCASSEFGVGGNTQYFGPGTRLTVL.

This chain joins TRBV24-1 and TRBJ1-1, with D perhaps matching TRBD1 (6 bases). Germline V lookup: CDR1 KGHDR, CDR2 SFDVKD. This CDR3 has 12 amino acids. CDR3 sequence reads: CATQGGGTEAFF. The CDR3 region has the DNA TGTGCGACCCAGGGAGGGGGCACTGAAGCTTTCTTT.

The V call is TRBV6-1, the J call TRBJ2-7; 10 nucleotides match TRBD1. V was pared by 8 bases and J by 2 bases, with 9 bases of the junction left unmatched. The CDR3 consists of 15 residues. Germline-derived CDR1 and CDR2 are MNHNS and SASEGT. The DNA of the CDR3 is TGTGCCAGCTCCCGGACAGGGGGAAACCCCTACGAGCAGTACTTC. Translating gives CASSRTGGNPYEQYF.

This chain joins TRBV7-9 and TRBJ2-2; the D gene is possibly TRBD2 (6 bases). Between the trimmed V and J ends, which lost 2 bases and 0 bases, there was a span of 10 bases. The CDR3 runs to 16 residues. Germline CDR1 reads SEHNR; CDR2 reads FQNEAQ (reference sequence). CDR3 sequence reads: CASSLFGSANTGELFF. DNA of the CDR3: TGTGCCAGCAGCTTATTCGGGAGTGCGAACACCGGGGAGCTGTTTTTT.

The chain recombines TRBV19 with TRBJ2-7, with 7 bases aligning to TRBD1. J gave up 7 bases and V 5 bases, and 5 bases lay outside the gene matches. The CDR3 has 12 amino acids. Germline V CDR1 and CDR2: LNHDA, SQIVND (reference sequence). CDR3 sequence: CASSRDRSEQYF. As DNA, the CDR3 is TGTGCCAGTAGTCGGGACAGATCTGAGCAGTACTTC.

The V call is TRBV18, the J call TRBJ2-6; 9 bases agree with TRBD1. CDR3 length equals 17 residues. J was trimmed by 1 base and V by 3 bases; bases with no gene match: 4. Per the germline V gene, CDR1 is KGHSH and CDR2 is LQKENI. The CDR3 nucleotides are TGTGCCAGCTCACCTGGGACAGGGCGGTCTGGGGCCAACGTCCTGACTTTC. This sequence encodes CASSPGTGRSGANVLTF.

This clone appeared once. The chain has TRBV29-1 and TRBJ1-2, with D possibly being TRBD1 (5 bases). This CDR3 has 12 residues. Germline-derived CDR1 and CDR2 are SQVTM and ANQGSEA. V dropped 2 bases and J dropped 6 bases, with 10 bases sitting between them. This CDR3 reads CSVEKGGDGYTF. The CDR3 bases are TGCAGCGTTGAAAAAGGAGGGGATGGCTACACCTTC.

The chain combines TRBV6-1 with TRBJ1-5; D call uncertain. The germline gives CDR1 MNHNS, CDR2 SASEGT. V was trimmed by 3 bases and J by 5 bases, leaving 8 bases between them. CDR3 size: 13 residues. The CDR3 is CASSETSYQPQHF. The CDR3, as DNA: TGTGCCAGCAGTGAGACATCCTATCAGCCCCAGCATTTT.

On this clone itself: Other DNA sequences in the same sample also yield this CDR3. The chain joins TRBV5-1 to TRBJ1-2; TRBD1 agrees at 8 bases. Germline values: CDR1 SGHRS, CDR2 YFSETQ. V shed 3 bases, J shed 6 bases, and the junction held 7 bases outside the gene matches. The CDR3 runs 14 residues. This CDR3 is CASSSSGGGDGYTF. The CDR3 nucleotides are TGCGCCAGCAGCTCTTCAGGGGGCGGAGATGGCTACACCTTC.

The V gene is TRBV7-8, the J gene TRBJ1-1, with D maybe TRBD1 (6 bases). The CDR3 covers 13 residues. CDR1 is SGHVS and CDR2 is FQNEAQ in the germline V gene. Deletions cut 4 bases from V and 6 bases from J, with 12 bases between. The CDR3, as DNA: TGTGCCAGCAGCTCAGGGGTAGGTCCTGAAGCTTTCTTT. This encodes CASSSGVGPEAFF.

The rearrangement links TRBV27 to TRBJ1-5, with 7 bases fitting TRBD1. The CDR3 has 15 amino acids. J lost 8 bases, V lost 5 bases, and 12 bases had no gene match. Per germline, CDR1 MNHEY and CDR2 SMNVEV (reference sequence). The CDR3 spells CASSPTGVEREPQHF. CDR3 in DNA: TGTGCCAGCAGTCCTACAGGGGTGGAACGGGAGCCCCAGCATTTT.

The chain combines TRBV15 with TRBJ2-7, with D hard to call. Germline CDR1 LNHNV, CDR2 YYDKDF (reference sequence). The germline V and J ends were trimmed by 0 bases and 4 bases, with 13 bases remaining between them. This CDR3 comprises 15 residues. The CDR3 DNA reads as TGTGCCACCAGCAGAGAAATGACATTATCTTACGAGCAGTACTTC. Residues: CATSREMTLSYEQYF.

This chain joins TRBV3-1 (or the pseudogene TRBV3-2) and TRBJ2-7; 12 nucleotides agree with TRBD2. The germline CDR1 and CDR2 sequences are LGHDT and YNNKEL (reference sequence). V shed 5 bases, J shed 4 bases, and the junction held 6 bases outside the gene matches. The CDR3 has 15 residues. The CDR3 DNA reads as TGTGCCAGCAGCTTCCGGACTAGCGGGAAATACGAGCAGTACTTC. Its protein product is CASSFRTSGKYEQYF.

This chain links TRBV5-5 with TRBJ2-7; 8 nucleotides agree with TRBD1. The CDR3 length is 15 residues. V was pared by 10 bases and J by 5 bases, with 17 bases of the junction left unmatched. Germline CDR1 reads SGHKS; CDR2 reads YYEKEE (reference sequence). The chain's CDR3 is CAAAIGGQGGHEQYF. CDR3 bases: TGTGCCGCAGCTATTGGTGGACAGGGAGGCCACGAGCAGTACTTC. Full variable domain (remainder filled in from reference TRBV5-5 and TRBJ2-7): DAGVTQSPTHLIKTRGQQVTLRCSPISGHKSVSWYQQVLGQGPQFIFQYYEKEERGRGNFPDRFSARQFPNYSSELNVNALLLGDSALYLCAAAIGGQGGHEQYFGPGTRLTVT.

The rearrangement joins TRBV27 to TRBJ1-5; 9 bases map to TRBD1. The germline gives CDR1 MNHEY, CDR2 SMNVEV (reference sequence). V dropped 2 bases and J dropped 7; count of bases not matched to a gene: 9. The CDR3 spans 16 residues. The CDR3 coding sequence is TGTGCCAGCAGTTTAACCACAGGGGGCGCCGGACAGCCCCAGCATTTT. Translation: CASSLTTGGAGQPQHF.

This clone was counted a few times. CDR3 protein: CASSPLAGPTPYF. The CDR3 bases are TGTGCCAGCAGCCCATTAGCGGGCCCTACCCCGTACTTC. The V gene is TRBV7-9, the J gene TRBJ2-7; TRBD2 matches 7 bases. CDR3 length: 13 amino acids. After removal of 5 bases from V and 12 bases from J, the junction contained 13 bases not matched to a gene. Germline CDR1 and CDR2: SEHNR and FQNEAQ (reference sequence).

The chain recombines TRBV10-2 with TRBJ2-4; possible D gene TRBD1, 5 bases. The V and J ends lost 0 bases and 7 bases respectively, with 10 bases between them. This CDR3 has 14 residues. Germline CDR1 reads WSHSY; CDR2 reads SAAADI. CDR3: CASSESGQGNIQYF. The DNA for the CDR3 is TGCGCCAGCAGTGAGTCGGGGCAGGGTAACATTCAGTACTTC.

CDR3 coding DNA: TGTGCCAGCAACTACTGGGACAGTACCATTTATGGCTACACCTTC. This codes for CASNYWDSTIYGYTF. V and J are TRBV7-9 and TRBJ1-2; 7 bases align to TRBD1. The trim removed 7 bases at V and 5 bases at J, leaving 13 bases unmatched. There are 15 residues in the CDR3. Germline assignment: CDR1 SEHNR and CDR2 FQNEAQ (reference sequence). Complete variable domain (other parts from reference TRBV7-9 and TRBJ1-2): DTGVSQNPRHKITKRGQNVTFRCDPISEHNRLYWYRQTLGQGPEFLTYFQNEAQLEKSRLLSDRFSAERPKGSFSTLEIQRTEQGDSAMYLCASNYWDSTIYGYTFGSGTRLTVV.

This chain joins TRBV3-1 (or the pseudogene TRBV3-2) and TRBJ2-1, with 10 positions matching TRBD2. The CDR3 totals 15 residues. The J segment lost 7 bases and the V segment lost 3 bases, leaving 6 bases of the junction unmatched. Germline V gene data show CDR1 as LGHDT and CDR2 as YNNKEL (reference sequence). Written as DNA, the CDR3 is TGTGCCAGCAGCCATACAGCGGGAGGGTGGAATGAGCAGTTCTTC. As protein: CASSHTAGGWNEQFF.

For the CDR3, the DNA is TGCGCCAGCAGAATACATACAGGGCCCCTATATAGCAATCAGCCCCAGCATTTT. Translating it yields CASRIHTGPLYSNQPQHF. The rearrangement uses TRBV10-1 and TRBJ1-5; D is perhaps TRBD1 (6 bases). Germline assignment: CDR1 WNHNN and CDR2 SYGVQD (reference sequence). Trimming took off 6 bases at V and 0 bases at J, with 21 bases between the two ends. This CDR3 contains 18 residues.

The V and J genes are TRBV11-2 and TRBJ2-7; 15 positions agree with TRBD2. The germline V gene encodes CDR1 SGHAT and CDR2 FQNNGV. The CDR3 is 17 amino acids. Trimming at V came to 6 bases and at J to 3 bases, leaving 9 bases not matched to a gene. The CDR3 region has the DNA TGTGCCAGCAGGGGTCCGGGACTAGCGGGAGGCCGCTACGAGCAGTACTTC. It is translated as CASRGPGLAGGRYEQYF.

This sequence joins TRBV19 and TRBJ1-5, with 9 nucleotides matching TRBD1. Germline V lookup: CDR1 LNHDA, CDR2 SQIVND (reference sequence). The CDR3 runs 16 residues. With 5 bases clipped from V and 6 bases from J, the junction kept 11 bases outside the gene matches. The CDR3 is CASSPSVDRGSQPQHF. The CDR3 DNA sequence: TGTGCCAGTAGTCCCTCCGTGGACAGGGGAAGTCAGCCCCAGCATTTT.

This chain uses TRBV6-6 with TRBJ1-5; 8 positions agree with TRBD1. This CDR3 region has 16 residues. V lost 2 bases, J lost 6 bases, and 9 bases stayed unmatched. In germline, CDR1 is MNHNY, CDR2 SVGAGI (reference sequence). The CDR3 coding sequence is TGTGCCAGCAGTTACCCGGGACAGGCAAACGGTCAGCCCCAGCATTTT. It codes for CASSYPGQANGQPQHF.

The rearrangement uses TRBV24-1 and TRBJ2-3, with TRBD1 as a possible D gene (6 bases). This CDR3 contains 16 residues. Deletions cut 1 base from V and 0 bases from J, with 10 bases between. Looked up from germline, CDR1 is KGHDR and CDR2 is SFDVKD. In DNA, the CDR3 is TGTGCCACCAGTGATTTTGGGCAGGGGAGCACAGATACGCAGTATTTT. It yields the protein CATSDFGQGSTDTQYF.

This chain connects TRBV3-1 (or the pseudogene TRBV3-2) to TRBJ2-7; 11 bases line up with TRBD2. The ends lost 4 bases at V and 3 bases at J; junction bases unmatched: 5. Per germline, CDR1 LGHDT and CDR2 YNNKEL (reference sequence). The CDR3 is 15 residues long. The CDR3 here is CASSLAGGTVYEQYF. The CDR3 nucleotides are TGTGCCAGCAGCCTAGCGGGAGGGACAGTCTACGAGCAGTACTTC.

The rearrangement uses TRBV19 and TRBJ2-7, with 9 bases aligning to TRBD1. This CDR3 region has 17 residues. Germline V lookup: CDR1 LNHDA, CDR2 SQIVND (reference sequence). V lost 5 bases to trimming and J lost 2 bases; unmatched junction nucleotides: 13. The CDR3 region is CASSSIGGTGKTYEQYF. The CDR3 DNA sequence: TGTGCCAGTAGTTCGATAGGGGGGACAGGGAAAACCTACGAGCAGTACTTC.

This clone was counted once. The V and J genes are TRBV28 and TRBJ2-3; 9 bases map to TRBD2. Germline assignment: CDR1 MDHEN and CDR2 SYDVKM. With V trimmed by 5 bases and J by 0 bases, 9 bases remained unmatched. CDR3 size: 17 residues. The chain's CDR3 is CASSQLPGLASTDTQYF. CDR3 bases: TGTGCCAGCAGTCAACTACCGGGACTAGCCAGCACAGATACGCAGTATTTT.

The chain carries TRBV28 and TRBJ2-7; 10 bases are shared with TRBD1. This CDR3 comprises 15 residues. With V trimmed by 8 bases and J by 2 bases, 9 bases remained unmatched. Germline loops: CDR1 MDHEN, CDR2 SYDVKM. CDR3 amino acids: CASASLGQGAYEQYF. As DNA, the CDR3 is TGTGCCAGCGCTTCCCTTGGACAGGGGGCCTACGAGCAGTACTTC.